The entry below gives a single T cell receptor beta chain sequence along with its context. The data were obtained in a study of molecular identifiers for immune sequencing clone quantification. The J segment lost 4 bases and the V segment lost 0 bases, leaving 3 bases of the junction unmatched. Looked up from germline, CDR1 is LNHDA and CDR2 is SQIVND (reference sequence). The CDR3 is 16 amino acids. Construction of naive CD8 libraries employed 20,000 to 1,000,000 sorted cells together with 10%, 30% or 50% RNA. Listed TCR primers and previously described methods were used for bulk TCR libraries. Using its own MiXCR run on the PCR reads, TCRdb lists one record per CDR3 protein. The repertoire has 350,000 or so distinct CDR3 sequences, about a fifth of them found once; the top ten carry approximately 0.8%.

Source material: naive CD8+ T cells from blood, with Jurkat cell RNA spiked in. Sample subset: FACS-sorted CD8+CD4-CCR7+CD45RA+ naive T cells. This TCR was sampled from a human donor in good health. Some libraries in this study had Jurkat cell RNA spiked in. The rearrangement joins TRBV19 to TRBJ2-2; 9 bases fit TRBD2. The CDR3 sequence is CASSIESGGFTGELFF. In nucleotides, the CDR3 is TGTGCCAGTAGTATAGAGAGCGGGGGGTTCACCGGGGAGCTGTTTTTT.